This is a list of T cell receptor beta chains from one sample in a study of blood T cells in healthy people across ages. TCRdb used MiXCR to reprocess the 5' RACE reads, holding one entry per CDR3 protein. The sample gives some 1.1 million distinct CDR3 sequences, 30% to 40% of which show up once; approximately 14% is in the top ten. The sequencing sample was made of blood. These receptor sequences come from a man younger than 30 in good health. The CDR3 runs from the conserved cysteine through the conserved F or W. The D gene is left open where the match is weak. A clone size is listed for some rows: how often the clone was seen (once, few, many), or a class if it is expanded.

TRBD2,TRBV6-1,TRBJ2-3,.,CASSLTRGGPISTDTQYF
.,TRBV5-1,TRBJ2-6,.,CASSLASANVLTF
.,TRBV5-6,TRBJ2-3,few,CASSLGVRNTDTQYF
.,TRBV10-3,TRBJ2-1,.,CAISEVVARDHEQFF
.,TRBV7-9,TRBJ1-2,few,CASSLIDNYGYTF
TRBD2,TRBV20-1,TRBJ2-5,few,CSARPIGLAGQETQYF
TRBD1,TRBV10-3,TRBJ2-7,.,CAIIGTGFYEQYF
.,TRBV4-1,TRBJ2-5,few,CASSQDLLQETQYF
.,TRBV6-2/TRBV6-3,.,few,CASSPFETQYF
TRBD1,TRBV4-2,TRBJ2-3,.,CASSPSRDREQDTQYF
.,TRBV25-1,TRBJ2-5,.,CASRGVSEQYF
.,TRBV6-6,TRBJ1-5,.,CASATRWAYNQPQHF
.,TRBV7-2,TRBJ1-1,.,CASTLGRGREAFF
.,TRBV2,TRBJ1-2,.,CASSVPKARNYGYTF
.,TRBV12-3/TRBV12-4,TRBJ1-5,once,CDSTKGVGNQPQHF
.,TRBV7-2,TRBJ1-4,few,CASSLMAGANEKLFF
TRBD1,TRBV20-1,TRBJ2-1,.,CSARATGGFNEQFF
.,TRBV2,TRBJ2-1,few,CASIIPGRGVNEQFF
.,TRBV27,TRBJ1-5,.,CASGFDLYQPQHF
.,TRBV4-1,TRBJ1-1,few,CASSHRATPVESEAFF
.,TRBV24-1,TRBJ1-6,few,CATRLGLFNSPLHF
.,TRBV5-5,TRBJ2-5,.,CASSPSEGYVINNEQYF
TRBD1,TRBV20-1,TRBJ2-1,.,CSASGTGNSYEQFF
.,TRBV7-8,TRBJ2-3,few,CASSSPRGGDTQYF
.,TRBV7-9,TRBJ1-1,few,CASSLLGQQEAFF
.,TRBV12-3/TRBV12-4,TRBJ1-1,.,CASSLTPLKGGTEAFF
TRBD1,TRBV20-1,TRBJ1-6,few,CSARSQGVNSPLHF
.,TRBV4-3,TRBJ1-2,.,CASSQGQSYYGYTF
TRBD2,TRBV4-1,TRBJ2-1,.,CASSQELAWRETQFF